The TCR beta chain under discussion was sequenced for a study of T cell repertoires in cytomegalovirus infection. Study-level background: An indication of both CMV infection and matching HLA type came from public TCR beta signatures.

This clonotype has a handful of counts. Its cognate antigen is unknown. CDR3 length equals 16 residues. Germline V gene sequence: CDR1 LGHDT, CDR2 YNNKEL (reference sequence). The junction had 6 bases not matched to a gene; V was cut back by 4 bases and J by 9 bases. General observations from the study: HLA-C-restricted CMV clonotypes gave the most frequent clonotype in two of eight donors. CMV carriers having the relevant HLA were flagged by cumulative public TCR beta family frequency.

In TCRdb, the reads were re-called with MiXCR into one record per CDR3 protein. The sample has about 100,000 distinct CDR3 sequences; 23% are singletons. This TCR came from a human donor in good health (CMV status not recorded). Some clones in this sample may be carry-over from other donors' samples. The rearrangement uses TRBV3-1 and TRBJ2-1; TRBD2 aligns across 16 bases. The sample consisted of CD8+ T cells from PBMCs. The CDR3 spells CASSLGTSGGVFEQFF. The CDR3 DNA sequence: TGTGCCAGCAGCCTCGGGACTAGCGGGGGGGTTTTTGAGCAGTTCTTC.